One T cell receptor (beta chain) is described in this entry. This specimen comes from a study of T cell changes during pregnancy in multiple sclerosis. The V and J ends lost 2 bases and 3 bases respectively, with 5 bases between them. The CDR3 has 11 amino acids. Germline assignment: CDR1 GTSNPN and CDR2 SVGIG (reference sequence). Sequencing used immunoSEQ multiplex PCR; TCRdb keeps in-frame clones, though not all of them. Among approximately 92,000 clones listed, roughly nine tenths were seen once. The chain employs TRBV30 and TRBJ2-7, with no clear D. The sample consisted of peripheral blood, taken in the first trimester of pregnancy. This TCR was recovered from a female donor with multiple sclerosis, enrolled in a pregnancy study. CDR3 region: CAWSYIYEQYF. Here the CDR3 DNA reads TGTGCCTGGAGTTATATCTACGAGCAGTACTTC.